The T cell receptor (beta chain) described here comes from a study of blood T cells in healthy people across ages. A second about 6 to 11 cycle PCR used barcoded and J-beta primers. A 12-random-nucleotide template-switch adaptor tagged each cDNA molecule. TCRdb re-derived calls from the 5' RACE reads in MiXCR, one entry per CDR3 protein. The sample consists of hundreds of thousands of distinct CDR3 sequences, 46% of them appearing once. This CDR3 is built from 13 residues. From germline, CDR1 is DFQATT and CDR2 SNEGSKA (reference sequence). In terms of origin and age, donors were healthy Caucasian individuals from Russia aged about 6 to 90.

This clonotype originated in an elderly man in good health. The chain joins TRBV20-1 to TRBJ2-7; TRBD1 might be the D (6 bases). The J call is doubtful: the DNA matches TRBJ2-4 better. The sample consisted of blood. Written as DNA, the CDR3 is TGCAGTGCAGAACGGACAGAGAGGAACATTCAGTACTTC. Amino acids: CSAERTERNIQYF.